A single sample is the source of the 5 T cell receptor beta chains below, sequenced in a study of OX40 agonist ivuxolimab in advanced cancers. Produced via immunoSEQ multiplex PCR; TCRdb's table is partial and in-frame only. This table holds about 70,000 clones, approximately 89% found once. Sequenced here: CD4+ or CD8+ T cells sorted from blood, sampled in a trial of the OX40 agonist ivuxolimab. Receptors were obtained from an adult with an advanced solid tumor such as melanoma, head and neck, liver or kidney cancer.

The CDR3 protein is CASSPGGQPVGYTF. As DNA, the CDR3 is TGTGCCAGCAGCCCGGGTGGACAGCCCGTAGGCTACACCTTC. The chain combines TRBV6-4 with TRBJ1-2, with D maybe TRBD1 (6 bases). The CDR3 runs to 14 residues. CDR1 and CDR2 from the germline V gene are MRHNA and SNTAGT. V lost 6 bases, J lost 8 bases, and 19 bases lay in between.

J is TRBJ1-5 and V is TRBV6-1, with D perhaps TRBD1 (6 bases). The CDR3 consists of 14 residues. Trimming cost V 4 bases and J 7 bases, with 14 bases left between them. Germline CDR1 is MNHNS and CDR2 is SASEGT. CDR3 sequence: CASSVGGAEQPQHF. The CDR3 DNA is TGTGCCAGCAGTGTAGGGGGGGCGGAACAGCCCCAGCATTTT.

On this clone: One junction end does not reproduce the germline sequence, and a read error may be involved. The rearrangement uses TRBV18 and TRBJ1-1; D uncertain. The CDR3 consists of 15 residues. Germline V gene lookup returns CDR1 KGHSH and CDR2 LQKENI. The DNA for the CDR3 is TGTGCCAGCTCGCCACAGCCCCTAGAAAACGCTGAAGCTTTCTTT. It codes for CASSPQPLENAEAFF. The full variable domain, its missing parts supplied by reference TRBV18 and TRBJ1-1, is NAGVMQNPRHLVRRRGQEARLRCSPMKGHSHVYWYRQLPEEGLKFMVYLQKENIIDESGMPKERFSAEFPKEGPSILRIQQVVRGDSAAYFCASSPQPLENAEAFFGQGTRLTVV.

This chain's CDR3 is CASSLVKRGYGYTF. The CDR3 DNA reads as TGTGCCAGCAGCTTAGTCAAGAGAGGCTATGGCTACACCTTC. The J gene is TRBJ1-2, the V gene TRBV7-8; no clear D. The CDR3 extends over 14 amino acids. Germline V lookup: CDR1 SGHVS, CDR2 FQNEAQ. Trimming stripped 1 base from V and 4 bases from J, with 10 bases between.

This chain uses TRBV4-1 with TRBJ2-1; no firm D call. Germline lookup yields CDR1 MGHRA and CDR2 YSYEKL. There are 15 residues in the CDR3. V lost 0 bases, J lost 0 bases, and 6 bases lay in between. The CDR3 sequence is CASSQEGNSYNEQFF. The CDR3, as DNA: TGCGCCAGCAGCCAAGAAGGCAACTCCTACAATGAGCAGTTCTTC.